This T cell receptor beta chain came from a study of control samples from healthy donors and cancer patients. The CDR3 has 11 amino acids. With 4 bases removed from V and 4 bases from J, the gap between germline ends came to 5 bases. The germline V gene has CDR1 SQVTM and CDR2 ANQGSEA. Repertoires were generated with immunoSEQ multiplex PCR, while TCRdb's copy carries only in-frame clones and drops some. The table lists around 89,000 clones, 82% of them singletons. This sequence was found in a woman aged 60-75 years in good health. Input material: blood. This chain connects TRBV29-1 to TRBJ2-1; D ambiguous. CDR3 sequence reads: CSVVKYNEQFF. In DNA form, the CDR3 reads TGCAGCGTTGTGAAGTACAATGAGCAGTTCTTC.